Below, 24 T cell receptor beta chains from the same sample are listed, as sequenced in a study of Ad26.COV2.S vaccination and SARS-CoV-2 variants. The data were produced by immunoSEQ multiplex PCR, yet TCRdb's version contains in-frame clones alone and is incomplete. The sample contains 350,000 to 400,000 clones, 75% to 90% of which appear only once. Specified treatment: roughly 20 received Ad26.COV2.S at low or high dose, single or two shots; a few received placebo; per-sample allocation not given. Day 63 after the first vaccine or placebo injection was the time point for sampling. Sample: peripheral blood, taken in a trial of Ad26.COV2.S vaccine versus placebo. All receptors come from a person between 18 and 65 years old who received the Ad26.COV2.S COVID-19 vaccine or a placebo.

In nucleotides, the CDR3 is TGTGCCAGCAAAATCCGGGACAGGGATTACACTGAAGCTTTCTTT. Translation gives CASKIRDRDYTEAFF. The rearrangement links TRBV2 to TRBJ1-1; TRBD1 aligns across 9 bases. The germline V gene encodes CDR1 SNHLY and CDR2 FYNNEI. V shed 7 bases, J shed 3 bases, and the junction held 9 bases outside the gene matches. The CDR3 covers 15 residues.

This clone was seen once. The V and J genes are TRBV5-6 and TRBJ2-7; D gene unclear. V dropped 0 bases and J dropped 0 bases, with 10 bases sitting between them. The CDR3 runs to 15 residues. Germline V lookup: CDR1 SGHDT, CDR2 YYEEEE. The CDR3 sequence: CASSLGQSSSYEQYF. The CDR3 region has the DNA TGTGCCAGCAGCTTGGGCCAAAGTAGCTCCTACGAGCAGTACTTC.

The gene calls are TRBV5-1 and TRBJ2-1, with D perhaps given as TRBD1 or TRBD2 (6 bases each). Germline V CDR1 and CDR2: SGHRS, YFSETQ. V lost 4 bases, J lost 1 base, and 12 bases lay in between. The CDR3 runs to 15 residues. The chain's CDR3 is CASSPEGGSYNEQFF. The CDR3 DNA is TGCGCCAGCAGCCCGGAGGGGGGATCCTACAATGAGCAGTTCTTC. Full variable domain (missing parts from reference TRBV5-1 and TRBJ2-1): KAGVTQTPRYLIKTRGQQVTLSCSPISGHRSVSWYQQTPGQGLQFLFEYFSETQRNKGNFPGRFSGRQFSNSRSEMNVSTLELGDSALYLCASSPEGGSYNEQFFGPGTRLTVL.

The gene calls are TRBV12-3 or TRBV12-4 and TRBJ1-2; D is unclear. This CDR3 region has 13 residues. V gave up 3 bases and J gave up 7 bases, with 12 bases separating them. CDR3 sequence: CASSLGQGFGYTF. DNA of the CDR3: TGTGCCAGCAGTTTGGGTCAAGGGTTTGGCTACACCTTC.

This sequence joins TRBV3-1 (or the pseudogene TRBV3-2) and TRBJ1-4; 11 bases align to TRBD1. CDR3 size: 18 residues. Trimming cost V 1 base and J 10 bases; bases outside gene matches: 14. Looked up from germline, CDR1 is LGHDT and CDR2 is YNNKEL (reference sequence). The CDR3 region has the DNA TGTGCCAGCAGCCAAGCACTCGGGACAGGGGGATTAAGTGGAAAACTGTTTTTT. It yields the protein CASSQALGTGGLSGKLFF.

The rearrangement joins TRBV5-1 to TRBJ1-1; D not resolved. Trimming took 4 bases from V and 2 from J, leaving 6 bases between them. The CDR3 has 12 amino acids. Germline CDR1 reads SGHRS; CDR2 reads YFSETQ. The CDR3 DNA sequence: TGCGCCAGCAGCAACAGCAACACTGAAGCTTTCTTT. Its protein product is CASSNSNTEAFF.

The chain has TRBV15 and TRBJ1-1; D perhaps matches TRBD1 (5 bases). Between the trimmed V and J ends, which lost 1 base and 4 bases, there was a span of 13 bases. The germline V gene has CDR1 LNHNV and CDR2 YYDKDF (reference sequence). The CDR3 extends over 15 amino acids. The CDR3 sequence is CATSRGRGAGTEAFF. The DNA for the CDR3 is TGTGCCACCAGCAGAGGTCGGGGCGCGGGCACTGAAGCTTTCTTT.

The rearrangement joins TRBV6-1 to TRBJ1-2; 11 nucleotides align to TRBD1. The CDR3 consists of 17 residues. V shed 3 bases, J shed 8 bases, and the junction held 14 bases outside the gene matches. CDR1 is MNHNS, CDR2 SASEGT, per germline. CDR3 region: CASSEKYLSGQGGGYTF. Written as DNA, the CDR3 is TGTGCCAGCAGTGAGAAATACCTTTCGGGACAGGGGGGCGGCTACACCTTC.

Written as DNA, the CDR3 is TGTGCCAGCACGACAGGGGAGAGCTATGGCTACACCTTC. This gives the protein CASTTGESYGYTF. The J gene is TRBJ1-2, the V gene TRBV3-1 (or the pseudogene TRBV3-2); 8 positions match TRBD1. Germline trimming cut 7 bases from V and 4 bases from J; bases unmatched to any gene: 5. This CDR3 contains 13 residues. CDR1 is LGHDT and CDR2 is YNNKEL in the germline V gene (reference sequence).

V gene TRBV11-2 combines with J gene TRBJ2-3; 7 nucleotides agree with TRBD2. Germline V gives CDR1 SGHAT, CDR2 FQNNGV. This CDR3 is 16 amino acids long. The junction had 8 bases not matched to a gene; V was cut back by 0 bases and J by 5 bases. The CDR3 loop is CASSLEGMAGVDTQYF. The CDR3 DNA reads TGTGCCAGCAGCTTAGAAGGGATGGCGGGGGTAGATACGCAGTATTTT.

The chain combines TRBV5-1 with TRBJ2-2, with D perhaps matching TRBD1 or TRBD2 (5 bases each). There are 14 residues in the CDR3. V was trimmed by 5 bases and J by 6 bases, leaving 14 bases between them. CDR1 is SGHRS and CDR2 is YFSETQ in the germline V gene. CDR3 in DNA: TGCGCCAGCAGTCCTAACCGGGGCCCCGGGGAGCTGTTTTTT. Its protein product is CASSPNRGPGELFF.

J is TRBJ1-3 and V is TRBV9; a weak D match, TRBD1 (6 bases). Deletions cut 0 bases from V and 3 bases from J, with 13 bases between. Germline-derived CDR1 and CDR2 are SGDLS and YYNGEE. CDR3 length: 16 amino acids. CDR3 sequence: CASSVELQGGGNTIYF. In nucleotides, the CDR3 is TGTGCCAGCAGCGTAGAGCTACAGGGTGGTGGAAACACCATATATTTT.

J is TRBJ2-3 and V is TRBV4-2; D might be TRBD2 (5 bases). The CDR3 spans 14 residues. V lost 0 bases to trimming and J lost 4 bases, with 8 bases between them. CDR1 and CDR2 (germline): LGHNA, YNFKEQ. The CDR3 DNA is TGTGCCAGCAGCCAAGAGGGAGCGTCAGATACGCAGTATTTT. Translation gives CASSQEGASDTQYF.

The chain joins TRBV5-8 to TRBJ2-1, with D possibly TRBD1 on 7 matching bases. The CDR3 spans 18 residues. The ends were cut back, 8 bases at V and 6 bases at J, with 30 bases in the middle. Germline CDR1 reads SGHTS; CDR2 reads YDEGEE. The CDR3 nucleotides read TGTGCCAGTAACAGGGGTAGATGGAGGGGTCAGCGGGCCAATGAGCAGTTCTTC. Amino acid sequence: CASNRGRWRGQRANEQFF.

The chain recombines TRBV4-1 with TRBJ1-1; D gene unclear. The CDR3 runs 15 residues. Germline loops: CDR1 MGHRA, CDR2 YSYEKL. Trimming stripped 1 base from V and 1 base from J, with 10 bases between. The CDR3, as DNA: TGCGCCAGCAGCCAAGTAGCTGAGGCGAACACTGAAGCTTTCTTT. It specifies CASSQVAEANTEAFF.

This sequence joins TRBV3-1 (or the pseudogene TRBV3-2) and TRBJ1-3, with D possibly matching TRBD1 (6 bases). Germline V lookup: CDR1 LGHDT, CDR2 YNNKEL (reference sequence). The length of the CDR3 is 15 residues. V was trimmed by 4 bases and J by 0 bases, leaving 10 bases between them. The CDR3 here is CASSPRTVSGNTIYF. CDR3 nucleotide sequence: TGTGCCAGCAGCCCCCGGACAGTCTCTGGAAACACCATATATTTT.

The chain carries TRBV6-5 and TRBJ2-7; TRBD1 agrees at 10 bases. Germline V CDR1 and CDR2: MNHEY, SVGAGI. Losses at the gene ends were 6 bases for V and 2 bases for J; bases not matched to a gene: 7. The CDR3 extends over 15 amino acids. The CDR3 loop reads CASRPGTGATYEQYF. CDR3 coding DNA: TGTGCCAGCAGACCCGGGACAGGGGCAACCTACGAGCAGTACTTC.

V gene TRBV30 combines with J gene TRBJ1-2, with TRBD1 matching 11 bases. The CDR3 spans 16 residues. Losses at the gene ends were 0 bases for V and 8 bases for J; bases not matched to a gene: 11. Germline CDR1 and CDR2: GTSNPN and SVGIG (reference sequence). CDR3 sequence reads: CAWSVGLLGDRGGYTF. The CDR3 DNA reads TGTGCCTGGAGTGTAGGGTTGCTTGGGGACAGGGGGGGCTACACCTTC.

V is TRBV7-6 and J is TRBJ2-1; 9 bases are shared with TRBD1. CDR3 length equals 14 residues. Germline V CDR1 and CDR2: SGHVS, FNYEAQ. The V segment lost 3 bases and the J segment 10 bases; nucleotides outside the gene matches: 7. The CDR3 coding sequence is TGTGCCAGCAGCTTTCGACAGGGGGTGCGAGAGCAGTTCTTC. Translated: CASSFRQGVREQFF.

This chain uses TRBV5-1 with TRBJ1-1; 10 positions agree with TRBD1. Losses at the gene ends were 6 bases for V and 1 base for J; bases not matched to a gene: 12. This CDR3 has 17 residues. The V gene's germline CDR1 is SGHRS and CDR2 YFSETQ. The CDR3 loop is CASKRTGGFGANTEAFF. In DNA form, the CDR3 reads TGCGCCAGCAAAAGGACAGGGGGTTTTGGGGCGAACACTGAAGCTTTCTTT.

The rearrangement uses TRBV19 and TRBJ1-6; 8 nucleotides agree with TRBD1. The CDR3 runs 16 residues. V shed 3 bases, J shed 7 bases, and the junction held 8 bases outside the gene matches. The germline V gene encodes CDR1 LNHDA and CDR2 SQIVND (reference sequence). The chain's CDR3 is CASSMEAGQGNSPLHF. The CDR3 bases are TGTGCCAGTAGTATGGAGGCCGGACAGGGCAATTCACCCCTCCACTTT.

This chain joins TRBV4-1 and TRBJ1-4; the match to TRBD1 covers 9 bases. The CDR3 consists of 14 residues. The V and J ends lost 2 bases and 7 bases, in that order; junction bases with no gene match: 2. CDR1 and CDR2 (germline): MGHRA, YSYEKL. This CDR3 is CASSQNRGPEKLFF. The DNA of the CDR3 is TGCGCCAGCAGCCAAAACAGGGGGCCTGAAAAACTGTTTTTT.

The chain is built from TRBV3-1 (or the pseudogene TRBV3-2) and TRBJ1-3; D gene unclear. The length of the CDR3 is 14 residues. V gave up 0 bases and J gave up 6 bases, with 9 bases separating them. In germline, CDR1 is LGHDT, CDR2 YNNKEL (reference sequence). The DNA for the CDR3 is TGTGCCAGCAGCCAAGAAGGTCAATCAAACACCATATATTTT. Amino acids: CASSQEGQSNTIYF.

V and J are TRBV15 and TRBJ1-1; D gene uncertain. Trimming shortened V by 3 bases and J by 4 bases, and 9 bases separated the two germline ends. The CDR3 has 13 amino acids. Germline CDR1 and CDR2: LNHNV and YYDKDF (reference sequence). CDR3 sequence reads: CATSRQVSTEAFF. The CDR3 DNA reads TGTGCCACCAGCAGGCAGGTTAGCACTGAAGCTTTCTTT.